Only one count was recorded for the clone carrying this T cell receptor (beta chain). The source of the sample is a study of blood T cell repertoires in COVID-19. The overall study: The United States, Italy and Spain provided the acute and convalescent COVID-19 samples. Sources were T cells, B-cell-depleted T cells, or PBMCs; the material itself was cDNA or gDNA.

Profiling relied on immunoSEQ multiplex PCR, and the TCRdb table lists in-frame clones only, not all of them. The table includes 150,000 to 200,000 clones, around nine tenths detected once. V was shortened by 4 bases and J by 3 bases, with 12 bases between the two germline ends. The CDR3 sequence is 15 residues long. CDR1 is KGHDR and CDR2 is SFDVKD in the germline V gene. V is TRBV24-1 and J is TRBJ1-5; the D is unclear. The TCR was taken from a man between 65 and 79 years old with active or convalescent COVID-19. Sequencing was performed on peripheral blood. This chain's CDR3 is CATSDAANPNQPQHF. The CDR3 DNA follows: TGTGCCACCAGTGACGCCGCGAACCCCAATCAGCCCCAGCATTTT.